The 14 T cell receptor beta chains below all came from one sample that was sequenced in a study of shared clonotypes between healthy human individuals. TCRdb's copy holds only in-frame clones and misses some; the assay was immunoSEQ multiplex PCR. Seen here are a few million clones, around 94% observed once, and the top ten hold over 0.12%. Sequenced input: naive CD4+ T cells sorted from blood. As to subset: CD45RA+ positively selected. The source of these receptors is a man between 18 and 35 years old in good health.

This chain uses TRBV30 with TRBJ1-3; D uncertain. The CDR3 spans 15 residues. Germline loops: CDR1 GTSNPN, CDR2 SVGIG (reference sequence). Trimming took off 4 bases at V and 0 bases at J, with 13 bases between the two ends. For the CDR3, the DNA is TGTGCCTGGAATGGTGGTCACAACTCTGGAAACACCATATATTTT. It is translated as CAWNGGHNSGNTIYF.

J is TRBJ1-5 and V is TRBV10-3; 7 bases match TRBD1. CDR1 is ENHRY, CDR2 SYGVKD, per germline. V lost 4 bases and J lost 4; bases outside the gene matches: 7. The CDR3 is 15 residues long. CDR3 coding DNA: TGTGCCATCAGTGGGGCAGGGGGGGAGAATCAGCCCCAGCATTTT. Protein: CAISGAGGENQPQHF.

The rearrangement links TRBV27 to TRBJ1-1; 8 bases align to TRBD1. Losses at the gene ends were 4 bases for V and 0 bases for J; bases not matched to a gene: 7. CDR1 and CDR2 from the germline V gene are MNHEY and SMNVEV (reference sequence). The length of the CDR3 is 16 residues. DNA for the CDR3: TGTGCCAGCAGTTCTTGGACAGGGCTTATGAACACTGAAGCTTTCTTT. Protein product: CASSSWTGLMNTEAFF.

The chain is built from TRBV6-6 and TRBJ2-1; no firm D call. CDR1 MNHNY and CDR2 SVGAGI come from the germline V gene (reference sequence). There are 14 residues in the CDR3. Trimming shortened V by 0 bases and J by 9 bases, and 12 bases separated the two germline ends. CDR3 residues: CASSYSVSLGEQFF. The CDR3 nucleotides are TGTGCCAGCAGTTACTCGGTCTCTCTCGGTGAGCAGTTCTTC.

The V and J genes are TRBV11-3 and TRBJ2-5; the D gene is possibly TRBD2 (5 bases). CDR1 is SGHNT and CDR2 is YENEEA in the germline V gene. This CDR3 has 13 residues. V shed 1 base and J shed 4 bases, with 7 bases lying between them. The CDR3 DNA follows: TGTGCCAGCAGCTTAGCTGAGGGAGAGACCCAGTACTTC. The encoded protein is CASSLAEGETQYF.

DNA for the CDR3: TGTGCCAGCAGCTCCTACTCCTCAGATACGCAGTATTTT. Protein sequence: CASSSYSSDTQYF. J is TRBJ2-3 and V is TRBV7-2; D is uncertain. Trimming left V 4 bases short and J 4 bases short, with 9 bases between. The germline V gene encodes CDR1 SGHTA and CDR2 FQGNSA. This CDR3 has 13 residues.

V and J are TRBV7-8 and TRBJ1-1, with TRBD1 matching over 9 bases. The length of the CDR3 is 15 residues. Germline V gives CDR1 SGHVS, CDR2 FQNEAQ. V lost 5 bases and J lost 7; bases outside the gene matches: 11. The CDR3, as DNA: TGTGCCAGCAGCCCGGGGGGACAGGGCCCACGTGAAGCTTTCTTT. Translation: CASSPGGQGPREAFF.

The J gene is TRBJ1-2, the V gene TRBV10-1; tentatively, D is TRBD1 (6 bases). Trimming cost V 7 bases and J 8 bases, with 23 bases left between them. Germline V gives CDR1 WNHNN, CDR2 SYGVQD (reference sequence). The CDR3 length is 15 residues. The CDR3 DNA sequence: TGCGCCAGCATCATTTCAAGGGGGGGCGCGGGCGGCTACACCTTC. This translates into CASIISRGGAGGYTF.

The chain uses TRBV15 and TRBJ1-5, with D possibly being TRBD1 (6 bases). Germline CDR1 reads LNHNV; CDR2 reads YYDKDF (reference sequence). V was clipped by 0 bases and J by 6 bases, with 9 bases between them. The CDR3 spans 14 residues. CDR3 bases: TGTGCCACCAGCAGAGATCCAGGGGCTCAGCCCCAGCATTTT. This codes for CATSRDPGAQPQHF. Combining the CDR3 with reference TRBV15 and TRBJ1-5 gives the whole variable domain DAMVIQNPRYQVTQFGKPVTLSCSQTLNHNVMYWYQQKSSQAPKLLFHYYDKDFNNEADTPDNFQSRRPNTSFCFLDIRSPGLGDTAMYLCATSRDPGAQPQHFGDGTRLSIL.

In its sample, this clone was seen once. The gene calls are TRBV4-2 and TRBJ1-2, with a tentative D call TRBD1 (6 bases). The length of the CDR3 is 14 residues. The germline CDR1 and CDR2 sequences are LGHNA and YNFKEQ. Trimming removed 0 bases at V and 5 bases at J, with 10 bases between. This CDR3 is CASSQDTQGYGYTF. The CDR3 coding sequence is TGTGCCAGCAGCCAAGATACCCAGGGGTATGGCTACACCTTC.

The J gene is TRBJ1-3, the V gene TRBV6-5; perhaps TRBD1 as D (6 bases). The germline CDR1 and CDR2 sequences are MNHEY and SVGAGI. The germline V and J ends were trimmed by 2 bases and 0 bases, with 11 bases remaining between them. The CDR3 loop spans 16 amino acids. The CDR3: CASSYAGQTSGNTIYF. The CDR3 nucleotides read TGTGCCAGCAGTTACGCTGGACAGACCTCTGGAAACACCATATATTTT.

This rearrangement joins TRBV7-9 to TRBJ1-2, with 7 bases matching TRBD1. The V and J ends lost 8 bases and 3 bases, in that order; junction bases with no gene match: 12. The CDR3 sequence is 15 residues long. CDR1 is SEHNR, CDR2 FQNEAQ, per germline (reference sequence). CDR3 protein: CASGRDSPKYYGYTF. The CDR3 DNA is TGTGCCAGCGGCCGGGACAGCCCGAAATACTATGGCTACACCTTC.

The rearrangement uses TRBV18 and TRBJ1-1; 9 positions match TRBD1. In germline, CDR1 is KGHSH, CDR2 LQKENI. CDR3 size: 16 residues. The V segment lost 0 bases and the J segment 1 base; nucleotides outside the gene matches: 3. The CDR3: CASSPPDRGANTEAFF. The CDR3 DNA sequence: TGTGCCAGCTCACCACCGGACAGGGGAGCGAACACTGAAGCTTTCTTT.

The chain couples TRBV19 to TRBJ2-2; D is possibly TRBD1 (5 bases). Trimming cost V 1 base and J 6 bases, with 12 bases left between them. CDR1 is LNHDA, CDR2 SQIVND, per germline (reference sequence). This CDR3 comprises 15 residues. The CDR3 coding sequence is TGTGCCAGTAGTATAGTGCAGGGCGCGGCCGGGGAGCTGTTTTTT. Protein product: CASSIVQGAAGELFF. Looking up the rest from reference TRBV19 and TRBJ2-2 gives the full variable domain: DGGITQSPKYLFRKEGQNVTLSCEQNLNHDAMYWYRQDPGQGLRLIYYSQIVNDFQKGDIAEGYSVSREKKESFPLTVTSAQKNPTAFYLCASSIVQGAAGELFFGEGSRLTVL.